Listed here are 26 T cell receptor beta chains from one sample, sequenced in a study of long-term antiretroviral therapy in people with HIV. Samples were assayed with immunoSEQ v3.0 at survey level. TCRdb's table, derived via immunoSEQ multiplex PCR, lists solely in-frame clones and lacks some. The sample lists about 19,000 clones; about 87% were seen once. The material was unsorted PBMCs, obtained 2.1 years after starting antiretroviral therapy. Source of these receptors: a man aged 18 to 29 with HIV.

The V and J genes are TRBV21-1 and TRBJ2-7; TRBD2 reflects the table's D call only, with no check against the DNA. TRBV21-1 is a pseudogene locus. There are 16 residues in the CDR3. The CDR3 reads CASSKVCGRGGYEQYF. CDR3 coding DNA: TGTGCCAGCAGCAAAGTTTGCGGCAGGGGAGGGTACGAGCAGTACTTC.

This chain links TRBV4-3 with TRBJ2-1; 12 nucleotides agree with TRBD2. Germline V gives CDR1 LGHNA, CDR2 YSLEER. V lost 0 bases, J lost 3 bases, and 6 bases stayed unmatched. This CDR3 spans 18 amino acids. The CDR3 coding sequence is TGCGCCAGCAGCCAAGAAGCTAGCGGGAGGGCCTACTACAATGAGCAGTTCTTC. Amino acids: CASSQEASGRAYYNEQFF.

This chain links TRBV6-5 with TRBJ2-6; D not resolved. The V and J ends lost 5 bases and 4 bases respectively, with 12 bases between them. The CDR3 sequence is 15 residues long. Per germline, CDR1 MNHEY and CDR2 SVGAGI. DNA for the CDR3: TGTGCCAGCAGTAAAAGGGTGCAAGGGGCCAACGTCCTGACTTTC. Translation gives CASSKRVQGANVLTF.

This clone was detected a few times. The gene calls are TRBV10-2 and TRBJ2-7; D uncertain. Germline V gene sequence: CDR1 WSHSY, CDR2 SAAADI. V was trimmed by 0 bases and J by 5 bases, leaving 8 bases between them. This CDR3 is built from 13 residues. The CDR3 protein is CASSESGRNEQYF. As DNA, the CDR3 is TGCGCCAGCAGTGAGTCCGGTAGGAACGAGCAGTACTTC.

J is TRBJ1-2 and V is TRBV7-8, with 8 bases matching TRBD1. Trimming at V came to 5 bases and at J to 0 bases, leaving 11 bases not matched to a gene. This CDR3 comprises 17 residues. CDR1 SGHVS and CDR2 FQNEAQ come from the germline V gene. CDR3 residues: CASSKKDRDLTNYGYTF. CDR3 coding DNA: TGTGCCAGCAGCAAAAAGGACAGGGACCTCACTAACTATGGCTACACCTTC.

CDR3: CASSLAMTSGRAMQFF. CDR3 DNA sequence: TGTGCCAGCAGCTTAGCAATGACTAGCGGGAGGGCCATGCAGTTCTTC. This rearrangement joins TRBV7-9 to TRBJ2-1, with 14 bases fitting TRBD2. With 0 bases clipped from V and 12 bases from J, the junction kept 7 bases outside the gene matches. The CDR3 runs 16 residues. The germline CDR1 and CDR2 sequences are SEHNR and FQNEAQ (reference sequence).

The rearrangement joins TRBV6-6 to TRBJ1-5; D is ambiguous. This CDR3 has 16 residues. Germline assignment: CDR1 MNHNY and CDR2 SVGAGI (reference sequence). V lost 2 bases and J lost 6, with 17 bases in between. CDR3 coding DNA: TGTGCCAGCAGTTACACCAGGCGGGGAGCGTCTCAGCCCCAGCATTTT. Its translation: CASSYTRRGASQPQHF.

V gene TRBV7-2 combines with J gene TRBJ1-2; 9 nucleotides align to TRBD1. The CDR3 runs to 14 residues. Germline V gene lookup returns CDR1 SGHTA and CDR2 FQGNSA. J lost 6 bases, V lost 5 bases, and 7 bases had no gene match. The DNA of the CDR3 is TGTGCCAGCAGCAAAAGGGGGACAGGGCATGGCTACACCTTC. It translates to CASSKRGTGHGYTF. The whole variable domain, remainder taken from reference TRBV7-2 and TRBJ1-2, is GAGVSQSPSNKVTEKGKDVELRCDPISGHTALYWYRQSLGQGLEFLIYFQGNSAPDKSGLPSDRFSAERTGGSVSTLTIQRTQQEDSAVYLCASSKRGTGHGYTFGSGTRLTVV.

CDR3 sequence reads: CASSEGTGGTEAFF. In nucleotides, the CDR3 is TGTGCCAGCAGTGAAGGGACTGGGGGAACTGAAGCTTTCTTT. The gene calls are TRBV2 and TRBJ1-1; possible D gene TRBD1, 5 bases. Trimming cost V 1 base and J 5 bases, with 11 bases left between them. This CDR3 has 14 amino acids. Germline assignment: CDR1 SNHLY and CDR2 FYNNEI.

This rearrangement joins TRBV6-5 to TRBJ1-5, with D uncertain. The germline CDR1 and CDR2 sequences are MNHEY and SVGAGI. V was shortened by 2 bases and J by 2 bases, with 10 bases between the two germline ends. The CDR3 is 15 amino acids. CDR3 sequence reads: CASSYQARGNQPQHF. The CDR3 DNA is TGTGCCAGCAGTTACCAGGCGAGGGGCAATCAGCCCCAGCATTTT.

The V gene is TRBV6-5, the J gene TRBJ1-5; D not resolved. The ends were cut back, 5 bases at V and 0 bases at J, with 8 bases in the middle. The CDR3 sequence is 14 residues long. Germline CDR1 is MNHEY and CDR2 is SVGAGI. CDR3 in DNA: TGTGCCAGCAGTGCGACGTATAGCAATCAGCCCCAGCATTTT. This translates into CASSATYSNQPQHF.

The chain employs TRBV18 and TRBJ2-5; D possibly corresponds to TRBD2 (6 bases). Germline V lookup: CDR1 KGHSH, CDR2 LQKENI. This CDR3 has 15 residues. The V end was cut by 3 bases, the J end by 4 bases, with 15 bases between. The CDR3 sequence: CASSPGGGAGETQYF. The CDR3 DNA sequence: TGTGCCAGCTCACCCGGAGGAGGGGCGGGAGAGACCCAGTACTTC.

The chain is built from TRBV9 and TRBJ2-7; the match to TRBD2 covers 7 bases. The length of the CDR3 is 14 residues. CDR1 SGDLS and CDR2 YYNGEE come from the germline V gene. V lost 6 bases and J lost 2; bases outside the gene matches: 8. The CDR3 DNA follows: TGTGCCAGCACCCGGGGGGAGGAAGCCTACGAGCAGTACTTC. Protein sequence: CASTRGEEAYEQYF.

V usage is TRBV6-1 and J usage is TRBJ2-7, with a weak D call TRBD2 (5 bases). V lost 7 bases and J 3 bases, leaving 13 bases between the germline ends. The CDR3 totals 13 residues. Germline V gene lookup returns CDR1 MNHNS and CDR2 SASEGT. CDR3: CASTTSDGYEQYF. In DNA, the CDR3 is TGTGCCAGCACCACTAGTGACGGCTACGAGCAGTACTTC.

This clone has a handful of counts. The rearrangement uses TRBV6-5 and TRBJ2-7; D possibly corresponds to TRBD2 (5 bases). The germline V gene encodes CDR1 MNHEY and CDR2 SVGAGI. V gave up 6 bases and J gave up 1 base, with 13 bases separating them. The length of the CDR3 is 14 residues. CDR3 coding DNA: TGTGCCAGCAGGATGCTAAGCGGATCCTACGAGCAGTACTTC. Translated: CASRMLSGSYEQYF.

The rearrangement joins TRBV2 to TRBJ1-2; D unclear. The CDR3 is made up of 15 amino acids. Germline V gene data show CDR1 as SNHLY and CDR2 as FYNNEI. V lost 7 bases, J lost 1 base, and 16 bases lay in between. CDR3 nucleotide sequence: TGTGCCAGCAAAGGCTACCTGAGCCTTAACTATGGCTACACCTTC. This translates into CASKGYLSLNYGYTF.

The chain carries TRBV5-1 and TRBJ2-7, with 10 bases identical to TRBD1. This CDR3 has 16 amino acids. V lost 3 bases and J lost 2; bases outside the gene matches: 8. CDR1 SGHRS and CDR2 YFSETQ come from the germline V gene. The CDR3 DNA reads TGCGCCAGCAGCTATACCTCGGGACAGGGGCCCTACGAGCAGTACTTC. Its protein is CASSYTSGQGPYEQYF.

The genes are TRBV21-1 and TRBJ1-3; TRBD1, the D gene given by the table, was not confirmed from the DNA. TRBV21-1 is shown as a pseudogene. The CDR3 has 16 amino acids. This chain's CDR3 is CATQQDRVNSGNTIYF. For the CDR3, the DNA is TGTGCCACTCAGCAGGACAGGGTAAACTCTGGAAACACCATATATTTT.

The V gene is TRBV6-1, the J gene TRBJ2-2, with TRBD2 as a possible D gene (5 bases). The CDR3 has 13 amino acids. Trimming removed 10 bases from V and 1 base from J, with 10 bases in between. CDR1 and CDR2 (germline): MNHNS, SASEGT. CDR3 loop: CATGDWNTGELFF. The CDR3 DNA follows: TGTGCCACCGGGGATTGGAACACCGGGGAGCTGTTTTTT.

The chain employs TRBV6-5 and TRBJ1-2; a possible D gene is TRBD1 (6 bases). Deletions cut 0 bases from V and 8 bases from J, with 13 bases between. The CDR3 runs 14 residues. The germline V gene encodes CDR1 MNHEY and CDR2 SVGAGI. CDR3 DNA sequence: TGTGCCAGCAGTTACTCGGGGACAAGTTTCGGCTACACCTTC. Translating gives CASSYSGTSFGYTF.

The sample holds one count of this clone. This chain connects TRBV6-6 to TRBJ2-7; TRBD2 matches at 8 bases. CDR3 length: 14 amino acids. Germline V lookup: CDR1 MNHNY, CDR2 SVGAGI (reference sequence). The ends lost 5 bases at V and 4 bases at J; junction bases unmatched: 7. This CDR3 reads CASSTRGGWYEQYF. The CDR3, as DNA: TGTGCCAGCAGTACTCGGGGGGGCTGGTACGAGCAGTACTTC.

This clone was counted once. Mismatch with germline at one junction end may stem from a read error. The CDR3 loop reads CASSLTTGGFETQYF. CDR3 coding DNA: TGTGCTAGCAGCTTAACCACGGGGGGATTCGAGACCCAGTACTTC. This chain links TRBV7-7 with TRBJ2-5, with 7 bases matching TRBD2. This CDR3 has 15 residues. Germline V lookup: CDR1 SSHAT, CDR2 FNYEAQ (reference sequence). Variable domain in full (rest from reference TRBV7-7 and TRBJ2-5): GAGVSQSPRYKVTKRGQDVTLRCDPISSHATLYWYQQALGQGPEFLTYFNYEAQPDKSGLPSDRFSAERPEGSISTLTIQRTEQRDSAMYRCASSLTTGGFETQYFGPGTRLLVL.

V usage is TRBV7-9 and J usage is TRBJ1-3; D perhaps matches TRBD1 (5 bases). The CDR3 covers 16 residues. Germline V lookup: CDR1 SEHNR, CDR2 FQNEAQ (reference sequence). V was trimmed by 1 base and J by 2 bases, leaving 12 bases between them. CDR3 amino acids: CASSLVPGHTGNTIYF. The CDR3 DNA reads TGTGCCAGCAGCTTAGTTCCAGGGCATACTGGAAACACCATATATTTT.

The CDR3 bases are TGCGCCAGCAGCCAAGATGGGCAGGGGGCGAACGAGCAGTACTTC. This translates into CASSQDGQGANEQYF. This chain connects TRBV4-3 to TRBJ2-7; 8 bases fit TRBD1. The CDR3 has 15 amino acids. V lost 0 bases to trimming and J lost 5 bases; unmatched junction nucleotides: 6. Germline V gives CDR1 LGHNA, CDR2 YSLEER.

The V call is TRBV7-9, the J call TRBJ1-3; the D is unclear. Trimming shortened V by 1 base and J by 0 bases, and 7 bases separated the two germline ends. The CDR3 contains 15 residues. Germline V lookup: CDR1 SEHNR, CDR2 FQNEAQ (reference sequence). In DNA, the CDR3 is TGTGCCAGCAGCTTAGTGGGGAGCTCTGGAAACACCATATATTTT. It is translated as CASSLVGSSGNTIYF. The full variable domain, in which reference TRBV7-9 and TRBJ1-3 provide the parts outside the CDR3, is DTGVSQNPRHKITKRGQNVTFRCDPISEHNRLYWYRQTLGQGPEFLTYFQNEAQLEKSRLLSDRFSAERPKGSFSTLEIQRTEQGDSAMYLCASSLVGSSGNTIYFGEGSWLTVV.

J is TRBJ2-1 and V is TRBV29-1; 10 positions match TRBD2. CDR3 length equals 16 residues. CDR1 is SQVTM and CDR2 is ANQGSEA in the germline V gene. Losses at the gene ends were 8 bases for V and 3 bases for J; bases not matched to a gene: 13. The CDR3 is CSCVSGRTEYYNEQFF. The DNA of the CDR3 is TGCAGCTGTGTTAGCGGGAGGACCGAGTACTACAATGAGCAGTTCTTC.